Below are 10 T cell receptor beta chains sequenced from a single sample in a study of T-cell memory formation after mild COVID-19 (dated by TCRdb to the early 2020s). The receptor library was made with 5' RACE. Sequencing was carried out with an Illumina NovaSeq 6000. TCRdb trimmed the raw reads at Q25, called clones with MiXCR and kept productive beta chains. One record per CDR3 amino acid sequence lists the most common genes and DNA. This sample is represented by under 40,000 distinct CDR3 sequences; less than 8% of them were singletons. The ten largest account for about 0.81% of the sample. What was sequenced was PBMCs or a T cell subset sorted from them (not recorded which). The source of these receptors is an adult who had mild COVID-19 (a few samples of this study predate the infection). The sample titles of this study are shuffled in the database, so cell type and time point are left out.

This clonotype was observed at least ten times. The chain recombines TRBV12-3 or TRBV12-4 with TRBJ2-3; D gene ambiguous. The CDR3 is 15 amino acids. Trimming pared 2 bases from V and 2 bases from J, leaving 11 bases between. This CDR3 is CASSLYGQVTDTQYF. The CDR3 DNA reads TGTGCCAGCAGTTTATATGGGCAGGTCACAGATACGCAGTATTTT.

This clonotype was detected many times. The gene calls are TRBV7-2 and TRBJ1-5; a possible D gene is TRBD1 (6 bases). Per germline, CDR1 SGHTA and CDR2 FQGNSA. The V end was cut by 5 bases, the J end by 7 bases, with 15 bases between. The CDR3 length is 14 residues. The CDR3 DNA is TGTGCCAGCAGCCCATACAGGGCTGGCCAGCCCCAGCATTTT. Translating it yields CASSPYRAGQPQHF.

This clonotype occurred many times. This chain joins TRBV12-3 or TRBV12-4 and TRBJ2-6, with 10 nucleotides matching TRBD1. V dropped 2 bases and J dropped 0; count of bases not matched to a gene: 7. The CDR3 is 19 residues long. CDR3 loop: CASSLWGDRGSSGANVLTF. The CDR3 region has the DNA TGTGCCAGCAGTTTATGGGGGGACAGGGGCTCCTCTGGGGCCAACGTCCTGACTTTC.

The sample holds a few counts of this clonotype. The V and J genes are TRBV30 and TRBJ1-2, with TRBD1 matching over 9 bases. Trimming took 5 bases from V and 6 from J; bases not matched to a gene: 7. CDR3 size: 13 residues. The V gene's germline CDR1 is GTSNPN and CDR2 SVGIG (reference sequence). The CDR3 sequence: CAWARTGAHGYTF. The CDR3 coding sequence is TGTGCCTGGGCCCGGACAGGGGCCCATGGCTACACCTTC.

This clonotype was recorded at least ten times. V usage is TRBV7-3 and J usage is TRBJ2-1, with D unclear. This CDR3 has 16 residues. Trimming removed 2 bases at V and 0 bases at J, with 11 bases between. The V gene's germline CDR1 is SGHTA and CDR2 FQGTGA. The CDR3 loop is CASSLEPISSYNEQFF. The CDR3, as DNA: TGTGCCAGCAGCTTAGAACCCATAAGCTCCTACAATGAGCAGTTCTTC.

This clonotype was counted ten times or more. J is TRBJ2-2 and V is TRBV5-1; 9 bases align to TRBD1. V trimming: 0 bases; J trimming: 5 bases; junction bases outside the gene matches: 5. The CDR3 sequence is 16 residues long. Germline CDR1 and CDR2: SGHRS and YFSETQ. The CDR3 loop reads CASSLVAGQGTGELFF. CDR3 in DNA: TGCGCCAGCAGCTTGGTCGCTGGACAGGGGACCGGGGAGCTGTTTTTT. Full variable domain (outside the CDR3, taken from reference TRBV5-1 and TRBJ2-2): KAGVTQTPRYLIKTRGQQVTLSCSPISGHRSVSWYQQTPGQGLQFLFEYFSETQRNKGNFPGRFSGRQFSNSRSEMNVSTLELGDSALYLCASSLVAGQGTGELFFGEGSRLTVL.

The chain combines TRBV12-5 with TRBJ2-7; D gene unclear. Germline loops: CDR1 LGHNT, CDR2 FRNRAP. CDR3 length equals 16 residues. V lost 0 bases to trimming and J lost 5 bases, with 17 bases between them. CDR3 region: CASGLVLTGLLNEQYF. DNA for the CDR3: TGTGCTAGTGGTTTGGTATTGACCGGGCTTTTGAACGAGCAGTACTTC.

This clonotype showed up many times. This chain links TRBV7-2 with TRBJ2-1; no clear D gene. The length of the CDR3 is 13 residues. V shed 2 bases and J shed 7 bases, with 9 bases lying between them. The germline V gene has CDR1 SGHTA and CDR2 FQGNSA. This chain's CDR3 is CASSLKLSNEQFF. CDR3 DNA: TGTGCCAGCAGCTTAAAACTCAGTAATGAGCAGTTCTTC.

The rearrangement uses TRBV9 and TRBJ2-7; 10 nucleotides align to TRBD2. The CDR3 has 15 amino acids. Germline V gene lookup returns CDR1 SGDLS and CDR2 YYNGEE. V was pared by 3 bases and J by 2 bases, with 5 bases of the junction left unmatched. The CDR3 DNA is TGTGCCAGCAGCGGGGGGACTAGCGCGACCTACGAGCAGTACTTC. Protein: CASSGGTSATYEQYF.

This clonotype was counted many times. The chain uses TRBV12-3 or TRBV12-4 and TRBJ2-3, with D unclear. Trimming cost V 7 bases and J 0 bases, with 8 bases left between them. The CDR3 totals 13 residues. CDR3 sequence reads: CASTTGSTDTQYF. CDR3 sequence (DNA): TGTGCCAGCACTACCGGCAGCACAGATACGCAGTATTTT.